This T cell receptor (beta chain) was retrieved from a study of T cells in Graves' hyperthyroidism and ophthalmopathy. V lost 2 bases, J lost 0 bases, and 19 bases lay in between. Germline values: CDR1 DFQATT, CDR2 SNEGSKA (reference sequence). The CDR3 has 17 residues. RNA transcripts provided the source from which TCR beta CDR3 regions were amplified. HTBI primers were employed in a first-round RT-PCR of the TCR CDR3. TCRdb re-called the multiplex PCR reads with MiXCR, one entry per CDR3 protein. The sample includes 300,000 to 500,000 distinct CDR3 sequences, over 12% of them seen just once. This clonotype was picked up many times.

The J gene is TRBJ1-1, the V gene TRBV20-1; D remains ambiguous. This receptor was identified in a man aged 45-60 years with Graves' ophthalmopathy. The sequenced sample was blood. The CDR3 bases are TGCAGTGCTAGACCCACCACGCCCGCTCGACTGAACACTGAAGCTTTCTTT. Translation gives CSARPTTPARLNTEAFF.